One sample yielded the 19 T cell receptor beta chains listed below, sequenced in a study of metastatic and nonmetastatic thyroid tumors. TCRdb re-analyzed the PCR reads using MiXCR. Found here are tens of thousands of clones, 20% to 25% of them singletons; the top ten hold 4.4%. Prior to thyroid surgery, none of the patients had received any treatment. Sequenced material: adjacent normal tissue. The receptors originated from a female donor with papillary thyroid cancer or a benign thyroid nodule (not recorded which). Some clones in this sample may be carry-over from other donors' samples.

This clone was detected ten times or more. V usage is TRBV20-1 and J usage is TRBJ2-7; D possibly matches TRBD1 or TRBD2 (6 bases each). Germline assignment: CDR1 DFQATT and CDR2 SNEGSKA (reference sequence). This CDR3 comprises 13 residues. CDR3 DNA sequence: TGCAGCCAAAAAGGGGGTGTGCGGGGCGAGCAGTACTTC. Its translation is CSQKGGVRGEQYF.

To note about this clone: Because the CDR3 is missing its conserved closing phenylalanine or tryptophan, this is likely a read error. The V call is TRBV6-2 or TRBV6-3, the J call TRBJ2-3, with TRBD1 matching over 8 bases. The germline CDR1 and CDR2 sequences are MNHEY and SVGEGT. The CDR3 length is 15 residues. The CDR3 protein is CASSYSYRGTDTQYL. DNA of the CDR3: TGTGCCAGCAGTTACTCCTACAGGGGGACAGATACTCAGTATTTG.

This clone was seen more than once but under ten times. A read error is possible here, since a much larger clone lies one base away. J is TRBJ2-3 and V is TRBV10-2; the D is unclear. The J call may be in error: the DNA end matches TRBJ1-5 better. This CDR3 contains 11 residues. Germline V gene lookup returns CDR1 WSHSY and CDR2 SAAADI. In DNA, the CDR3 is TGCGCCAGCGGATACACAGATACGCAGCATTTT. Its protein product is CASGYTDTQHF.

By share, this clone counts as medium-sized. The chain links TRBV7-8 to TRBJ2-7; D may match TRBD1 or TRBD2 (5 bases each). This CDR3 has 12 amino acids. Germline-derived CDR1 and CDR2 are SGHVS and FQNEAQ. The V end lost 5 bases, the J end lost 5 bases, and 10 bases lay between the germline ends. The CDR3 loop reads CASSPMGDEQYF. CDR3 bases: TGTGCCAGCAGCCCTATGGGGGACGAGCAGTACTTC. Full variable domain (rest looked up from reference TRBV7-8 and TRBJ2-7): GAGVSQSPRYKVAKRGQDVALRCDPISGHVSLFWYQQALGQGPEFLTYFQNEAQLDKSGLPSDRFFAERPEGSVSTLKIQRTQQEDSAVYLCASSPMGDEQYFGPGTRLTVT.

This sequence joins TRBV6-2 or TRBV6-3 and TRBJ2-1, with 7 nucleotides matching TRBD2. The ends lost 5 bases at V and 0 bases at J; junction bases unmatched: 16. The CDR3 length is 19 residues. Germline values: CDR1 MNHEY, CDR2 SVGEGT. The CDR3 sequence is CASSRVAGVSPSSYNEQFF. The CDR3 DNA is TGTGCCAGCAGTAGGGTGGCGGGAGTATCTCCGAGCTCCTACAATGAGCAGTTCTTC.

The chain employs TRBV2 and TRBJ1-3, with D unresolved. The CDR3 has 14 amino acids. Looked up from germline, CDR1 is SNHLY and CDR2 is FYNNEI. Trimming stripped 6 bases from V and 2 bases from J, with 11 bases between. CDR3 amino acids: CASSLQEAGNTIYF. The CDR3 DNA reads as TGTGCCAGCAGCCTCCAGGAGGCTGGAAACACCATATATTTT.

Many counts were recorded for this clone. This chain's CDR3 is CSVGLGWTGELFF. CDR3 bases: TGCAGCGTTGGCTTGGGGTGGACCGGGGAGCTGTTTTTT. The chain joins TRBV29-1 to TRBJ2-2; D unresolved. The CDR3 is made up of 13 amino acids. V lost 4 bases and J lost 5, with 11 bases in between. Germline V gene sequence: CDR1 SQVTM, CDR2 ANQGSEA.

In this sample, this clone turned up many times. The chain recombines TRBV5-8 with TRBJ2-1, with 10 positions matching TRBD2. The trim removed 4 bases at V and 4 bases at J, leaving 8 bases unmatched. CDR1 and CDR2 (germline): SGHTS, YDEGEE. The CDR3 runs to 16 residues. CDR3 sequence reads: CASSTLAGVGYNEQFF. DNA of the CDR3: TGTGCCAGCAGCACGCTAGCGGGAGTTGGGTACAATGAGCAGTTCTTC.

Judged by abundance, this clone is medium-sized. The V and J genes are TRBV27 and TRBJ2-7, with 7 nucleotides matching TRBD2. Germline V gene data show CDR1 as MNHEY and CDR2 as SMNVEV (reference sequence). V lost 5 bases and J lost 3; bases outside the gene matches: 7. This CDR3 is 14 amino acids long. The CDR3 DNA is TGTGCCAGCAGTCTACGACCGGGGGGCTACGAGCAGTACTTC. Its translation: CASSLRPGGYEQYF.

This clone was picked up a small number of times. The junction and the germline gene differ at one end; a read error may be behind it. The genes are TRBV19 and TRBJ1-1; no definite D call. Germline V gene lookup returns CDR1 LNHDA and CDR2 SQIVND (reference sequence). This CDR3 is 13 amino acids long. The CDR3 coding sequence is TGTGCCAGTATCGGGCAGGTAGTCACTGAAGCCTTCTTT. This sequence encodes CASIGQVVTEAFF.

This clone was recorded at least ten times. This may arise from a read error, as a much more abundant clone is one base away. The same CDR3 arises from other DNA sequences in this sample as well. This rearrangement joins TRBV20-1 to TRBJ1-2; possibly TRBD1 for D (6 bases). Looked up from germline, CDR1 is DFQATT and CDR2 is SNEGSKA (reference sequence). This CDR3 has 15 amino acids. CDR3 sequence reads: CSARTTGMSSGGYTF. CDR3 in DNA: TGTAGTGCTAGGACCACAGGGATGAGTTCTGGAGGCTACACCTTC.

This sequence joins TRBV28 and TRBJ1-3, with 11 bases lining up with TRBD1. With V trimmed by 3 bases and J by 4 bases, 2 bases remained unmatched. CDR3 size: 15 residues. Per the germline V gene, CDR1 is MDHEN and CDR2 is SYDVKM. CDR3: CASSLDRGRGNTIYF. The CDR3 DNA sequence: TGTGCCAGCAGTTTGGACAGGGGGCGAGGAAACACCATATATTTT.

This clone is classed as medium-sized. V and J are TRBV6-5 and TRBJ2-1; D ambiguous. The CDR3 consists of 11 residues. V was shortened by 2 bases and J by 8 bases, with 4 bases between the two germline ends. Germline CDR1 and CDR2: MNHEY and SVGAGI. CDR3 protein: CASSYQDEQFF. The CDR3 DNA reads TGTGCCAGCAGTTACCAGGATGAGCAGTTCTTC.

This clone was seen ten or more times. The chain is built from TRBV7-6 and TRBJ2-1, with 7 nucleotides matching TRBD2. CDR1 is SGHVS and CDR2 is FNYEAQ in the germline V gene. CDR3 length: 16 residues. Losses at the gene ends were 3 bases for V and 10 bases for J; bases not matched to a gene: 15. CDR3 loop: CASSFWGSSSGNEQFF. CDR3 nucleotide sequence: TGTGCCAGCAGCTTCTGGGGGTCCTCTAGCGGAAACGAGCAGTTCTTC.

This clone showed up many times. In DNA form, the CDR3 reads TGTGCCAGCAGCCGGGCAGGGAGCAATCAGCCCCAGCATTTT. It encodes CASSRAGSNQPQHF. V gene TRBV11-2 combines with J gene TRBJ1-5; the D gene is possibly TRBD1 (5 bases). The CDR3 extends over 14 amino acids. The V end lost 5 bases, the J end lost 1 base, and 9 bases lay between the germline ends. Looked up from germline, CDR1 is SGHAT and CDR2 is FQNNGV.

Only a few counts were recorded for this clone. The chain's CDR3 is CASSYGRRSSYEQYF. The DNA of the CDR3 is TGTGCCAGCAGTTACGGGCGACGGAGCTCCTACGAGCAGTACTTC. V gene TRBV6-6 combines with J gene TRBJ2-7; D is undetermined. CDR1 is MNHNY, CDR2 SVGAGI, per germline (reference sequence). The CDR3 length is 15 residues. V lost 2 bases, J lost 0 bases, and 11 bases lay in between.

The chain recombines TRBV7-2 with TRBJ2-7; perhaps D is TRBD1 or TRBD2 (7 bases each). Trimming took off 0 bases at V and 2 bases at J, with 11 bases between the two ends. From germline, CDR1 is SGHTA and CDR2 FQGNSA. The CDR3 is 15 amino acids. CDR3 in DNA: TGTGCCAGCAGCTTAGCGTCAGGGGGGGCCTACGAGCAGTACTTC. It specifies CASSLASGGAYEQYF.

V and J are TRBV30 and TRBJ2-7; 11 nucleotides line up with TRBD1. Germline V lookup: CDR1 GTSNPN, CDR2 SVGIG (reference sequence). The CDR3 is 17 amino acids. The trim removed 0 bases at V and 4 bases at J, leaving 11 bases unmatched. The CDR3 DNA reads TGTGCCTGGAGTGTAGGCGGAGCCGGGACAGGGGGATACGAGCAGTACTTC. Residues: CAWSVGGAGTGGYEQYF.

This clone was observed a single time. J is TRBJ1-5 and V is TRBV4-1; D gene uncertain. This CDR3 spans 16 amino acids. The germline CDR1 and CDR2 sequences are MGHRA and YSYEKL. V was trimmed by 0 bases and J by 3 bases, leaving 12 bases between them. The chain's CDR3 is CASSQDPIGLNQPQHF. The CDR3 coding sequence is TGCGCCAGCAGCCAAGATCCTATAGGCCTCAATCAGCCCCAGCATTTT.